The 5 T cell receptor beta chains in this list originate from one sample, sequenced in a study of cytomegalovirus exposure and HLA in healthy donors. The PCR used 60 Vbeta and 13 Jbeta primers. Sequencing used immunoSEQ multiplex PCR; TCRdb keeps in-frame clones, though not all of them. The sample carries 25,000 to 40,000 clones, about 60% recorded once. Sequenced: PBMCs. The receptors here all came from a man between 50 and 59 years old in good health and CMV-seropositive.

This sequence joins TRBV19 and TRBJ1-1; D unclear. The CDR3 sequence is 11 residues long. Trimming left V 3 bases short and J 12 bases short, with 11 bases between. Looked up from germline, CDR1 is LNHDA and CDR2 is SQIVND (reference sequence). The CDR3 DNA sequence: TGTGCCAGTAGTATTTTGGGCAAGCCTTTCTTT. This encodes CASSILGKPFF.

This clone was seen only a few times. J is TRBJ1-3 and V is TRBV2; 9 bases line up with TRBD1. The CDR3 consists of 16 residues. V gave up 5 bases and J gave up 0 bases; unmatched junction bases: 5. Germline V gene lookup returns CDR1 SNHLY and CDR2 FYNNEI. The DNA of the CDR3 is TGTGCCAGCAGTACCGGGACAGGGCACTCTGGAAACACCATATATTTT. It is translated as CASSTGTGHSGNTIYF. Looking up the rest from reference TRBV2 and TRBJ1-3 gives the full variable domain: EPEVTQTPSHQVTQMGQEVILRCVPISNHLYFYWYRQILGQKVEFLVSFYNNEISEKSEIFDDQFSVERPDGSNFTLKIRSTKLEDSAMYFCASSTGTGHSGNTIYFGEGSWLTVV.

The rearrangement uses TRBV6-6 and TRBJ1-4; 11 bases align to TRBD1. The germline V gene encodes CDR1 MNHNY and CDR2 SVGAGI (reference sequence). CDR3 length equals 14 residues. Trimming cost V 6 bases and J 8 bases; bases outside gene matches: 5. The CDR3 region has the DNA TGTGCCAGCAGAAGGACAGGGGGCGCCGAAAAACTGTTTTTT. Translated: CASRRTGGAEKLFF.

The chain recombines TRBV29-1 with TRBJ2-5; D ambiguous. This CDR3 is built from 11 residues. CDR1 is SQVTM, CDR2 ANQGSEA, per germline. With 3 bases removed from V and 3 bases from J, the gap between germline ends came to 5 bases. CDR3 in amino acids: CSVDRKETQYF. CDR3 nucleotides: TGCAGCGTTGACAGGAAAGAGACCCAGTACTTC. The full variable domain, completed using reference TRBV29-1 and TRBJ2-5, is SAVISQKPSRDICQRGTSLTIQCQVDSQVTMMFWYRQQPGQSLTLIATANQGSEATYESGFVIDKFPISRPNLTFSTLTVSNMSPEDSSIYLCSVDRKETQYFGPGTRLLVL.

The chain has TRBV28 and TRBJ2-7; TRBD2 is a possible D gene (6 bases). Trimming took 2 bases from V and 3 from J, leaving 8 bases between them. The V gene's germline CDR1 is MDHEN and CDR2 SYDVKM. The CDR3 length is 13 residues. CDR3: CASSLREDYEQYF. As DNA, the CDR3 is TGTGCCAGCAGTTTAAGGGAGGACTACGAGCAGTACTTC.